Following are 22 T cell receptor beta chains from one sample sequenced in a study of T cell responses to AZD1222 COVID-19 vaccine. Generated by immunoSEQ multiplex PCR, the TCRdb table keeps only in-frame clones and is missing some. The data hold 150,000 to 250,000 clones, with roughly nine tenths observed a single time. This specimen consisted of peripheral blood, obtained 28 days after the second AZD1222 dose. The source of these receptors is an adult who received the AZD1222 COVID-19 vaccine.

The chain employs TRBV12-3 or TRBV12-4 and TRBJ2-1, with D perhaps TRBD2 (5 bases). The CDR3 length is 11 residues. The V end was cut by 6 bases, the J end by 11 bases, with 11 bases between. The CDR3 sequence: CASSYSEKQFF. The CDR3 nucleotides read TGTGCCAGCAGCTATAGCGAGAAGCAGTTCTTC.

The CDR3 region is CASSAGPPTQKSSPLHF. In DNA, the CDR3 is TGTGCCAGCAGCGCCGGCCCCCCAACCCAAAAGAGTTCACCCCTCCACTTT. J is TRBJ1-6 and V is TRBV9; D remains ambiguous. From germline, CDR1 is SGDLS and CDR2 YYNGEE. The CDR3 spans 17 residues. V gave up 3 bases and J gave up 9 bases, with 22 bases separating them.

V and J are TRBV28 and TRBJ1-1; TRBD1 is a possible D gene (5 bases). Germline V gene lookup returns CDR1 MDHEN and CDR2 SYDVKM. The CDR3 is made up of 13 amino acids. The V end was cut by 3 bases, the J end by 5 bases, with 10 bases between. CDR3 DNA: TGTGCCAGCAGTTTTCAGGGAGGGACTGAAGCTTTCTTT. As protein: CASSFQGGTEAFF.

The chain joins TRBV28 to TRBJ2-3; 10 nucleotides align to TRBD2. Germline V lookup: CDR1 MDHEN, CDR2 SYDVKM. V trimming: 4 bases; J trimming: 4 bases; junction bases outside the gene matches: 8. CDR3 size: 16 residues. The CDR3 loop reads CASSWDSGRSPDTQYF. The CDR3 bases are TGTGCCAGCAGTTGGGATAGCGGGAGGTCCCCAGATACGCAGTATTTT.

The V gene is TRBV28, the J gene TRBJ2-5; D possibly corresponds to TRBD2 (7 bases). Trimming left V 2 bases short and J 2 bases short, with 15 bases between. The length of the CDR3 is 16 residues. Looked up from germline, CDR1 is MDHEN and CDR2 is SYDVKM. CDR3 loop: CASSLGGGGSQETQYF. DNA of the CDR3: TGTGCCAGCAGTTTAGGCGGGGGCGGCTCGCAAGAGACCCAGTACTTC.

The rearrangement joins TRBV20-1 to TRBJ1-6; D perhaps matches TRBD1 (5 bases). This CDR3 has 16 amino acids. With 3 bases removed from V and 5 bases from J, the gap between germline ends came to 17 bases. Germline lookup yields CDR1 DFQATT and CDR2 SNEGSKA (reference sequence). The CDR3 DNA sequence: TGCAGTGCTAGTGTCCGCGGAGGGACGGATAATTCACCCCTCCACTTT. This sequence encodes CSASVRGGTDNSPLHF.

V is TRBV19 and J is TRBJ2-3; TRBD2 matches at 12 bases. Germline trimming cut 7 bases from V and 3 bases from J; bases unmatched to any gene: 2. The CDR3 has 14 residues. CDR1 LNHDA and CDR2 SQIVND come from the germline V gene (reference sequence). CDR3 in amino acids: CASTSGRGTDTQYF. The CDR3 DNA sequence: TGTGCCAGTACTAGCGGGAGGGGGACAGATACGCAGTATTTT.

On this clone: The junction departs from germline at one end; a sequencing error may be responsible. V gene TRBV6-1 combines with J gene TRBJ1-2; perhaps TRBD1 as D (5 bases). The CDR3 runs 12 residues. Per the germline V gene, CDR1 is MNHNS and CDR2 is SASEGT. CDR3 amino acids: CASSENRFRGDF. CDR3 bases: TGTGCCAGCAGTGAAAACAGGTTTCGGGGCGACTTC.

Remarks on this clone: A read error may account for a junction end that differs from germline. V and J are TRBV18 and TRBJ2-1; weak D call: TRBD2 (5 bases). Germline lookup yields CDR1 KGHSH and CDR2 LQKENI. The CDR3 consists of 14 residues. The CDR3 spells CASSPPDSYNEQFF. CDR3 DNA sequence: TGTGCCAGCTCACCACCGGACTCCTATAATGAGCAGTTCTTC.

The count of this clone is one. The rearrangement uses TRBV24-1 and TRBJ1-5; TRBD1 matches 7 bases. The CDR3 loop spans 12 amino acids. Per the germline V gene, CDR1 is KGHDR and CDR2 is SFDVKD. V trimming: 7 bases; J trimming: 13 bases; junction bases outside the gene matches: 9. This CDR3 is CATSLRDSSQHF. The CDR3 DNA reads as TGTGCCACCAGCTTACGGGACAGCTCTCAGCATTTT.

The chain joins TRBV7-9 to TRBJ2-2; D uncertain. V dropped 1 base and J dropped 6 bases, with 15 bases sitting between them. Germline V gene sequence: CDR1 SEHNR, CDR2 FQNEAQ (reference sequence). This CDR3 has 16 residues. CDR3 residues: CASSLGLGFGPGELFF. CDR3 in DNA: TGTGCCAGCAGCTTAGGACTGGGATTCGGACCCGGGGAGCTGTTTTTT. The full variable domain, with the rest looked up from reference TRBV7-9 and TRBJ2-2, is DTGVSQNPRHKITKRGQNVTFRCDPISEHNRLYWYRQTLGQGPEFLTYFQNEAQLEKSRLLSDRFSAERPKGSFSTLEIQRTEQGDSAMYLCASSLGLGFGPGELFFGEGSRLTVL.

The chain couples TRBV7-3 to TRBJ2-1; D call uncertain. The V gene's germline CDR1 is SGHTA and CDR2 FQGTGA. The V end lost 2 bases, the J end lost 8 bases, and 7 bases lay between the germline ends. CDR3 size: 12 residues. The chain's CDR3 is CASSLSGHEQFF. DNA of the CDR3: TGTGCCAGCAGCTTATCGGGTCATGAGCAGTTCTTC.

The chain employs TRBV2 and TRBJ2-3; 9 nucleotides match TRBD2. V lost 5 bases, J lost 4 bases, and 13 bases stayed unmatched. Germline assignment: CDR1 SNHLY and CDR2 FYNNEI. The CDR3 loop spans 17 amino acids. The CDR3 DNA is TGTGCCAGCAGTTTCTCTATGGCGGGAGGGCCGTCAGATACGCAGTATTTT. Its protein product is CASSFSMAGGPSDTQYF.

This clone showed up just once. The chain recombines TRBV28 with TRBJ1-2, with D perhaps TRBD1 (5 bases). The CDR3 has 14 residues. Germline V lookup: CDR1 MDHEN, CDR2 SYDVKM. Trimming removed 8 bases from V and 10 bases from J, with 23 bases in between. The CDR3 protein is CASHQFGQGADYTF. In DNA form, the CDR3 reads TGTGCCAGCCACCAGTTCGGGCAGGGCGCGGACTACACCTTC.

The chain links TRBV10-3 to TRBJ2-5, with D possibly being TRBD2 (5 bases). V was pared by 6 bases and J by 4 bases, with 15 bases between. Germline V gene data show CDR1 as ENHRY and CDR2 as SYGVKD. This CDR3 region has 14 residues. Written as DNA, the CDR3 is TGTGCCATCAGGCCCGGGGTTGAGTCAGAGACCCAGTACTTC. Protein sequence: CAIRPGVESETQYF.

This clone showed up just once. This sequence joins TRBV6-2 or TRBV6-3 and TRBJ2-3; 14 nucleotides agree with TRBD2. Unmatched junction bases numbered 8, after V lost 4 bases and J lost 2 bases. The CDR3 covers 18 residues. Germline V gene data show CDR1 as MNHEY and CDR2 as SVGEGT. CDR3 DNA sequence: TGTGCCAGCAGTTTCGGGACTAGCGGGAGATGGTCCACAGATACGCAGTATTTT. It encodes CASSFGTSGRWSTDTQYF.

CDR3 protein: CASRVRDPPTAFF. The CDR3 nucleotides read TGTGCCAGTAGGGTTCGGGACCCCCCGACCGCTTTCTTT. V and J are TRBV19 and TRBJ1-1, with a weak D call TRBD1 (5 bases). V lost 6 bases and J 11 bases, leaving 19 bases between the germline ends. From germline, CDR1 is LNHDA and CDR2 SQIVND (reference sequence). The CDR3 length is 13 residues. Supplemented by reference TRBV19 and TRBJ1-1, the full variable domain reads DGGITQSPKYLFRKEGQNVTLSCEQNLNHDAMYWYRQDPGQGLRLIYYSQIVNDFQKGDIAEGYSVSREKKESFPLTVTSAQKNPTAFYLCASRVRDPPTAFFGQGTRLTVV.

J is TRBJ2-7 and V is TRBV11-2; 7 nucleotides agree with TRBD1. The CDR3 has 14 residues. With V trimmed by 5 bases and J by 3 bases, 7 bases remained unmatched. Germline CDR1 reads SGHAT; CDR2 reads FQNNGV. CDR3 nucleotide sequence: TGTGCCAGCAGCCCCTCTTGGGACAGCTACGAGCAGTACTTC. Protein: CASSPSWDSYEQYF.

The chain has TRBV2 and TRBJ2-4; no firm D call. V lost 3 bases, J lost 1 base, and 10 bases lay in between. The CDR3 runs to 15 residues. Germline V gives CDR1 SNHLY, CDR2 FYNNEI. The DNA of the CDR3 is TGTGCCAGCAGTGAGGAGAGAATGGCCAAAAACATTCAGTACTTC. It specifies CASSEERMAKNIQYF. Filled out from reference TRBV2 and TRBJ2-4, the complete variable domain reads EPEVTQTPSHQVTQMGQEVILRCVPISNHLYFYWYRQILGQKVEFLVSFYNNEISEKSEIFDDQFSVERPDGSNFTLKIRSTKLEDSAMYFCASSEERMAKNIQYFGAGTRLSVL.

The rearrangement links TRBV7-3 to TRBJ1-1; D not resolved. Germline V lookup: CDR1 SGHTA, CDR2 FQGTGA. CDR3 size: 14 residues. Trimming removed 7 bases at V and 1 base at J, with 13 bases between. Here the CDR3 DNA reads TGTGCCAGCAAAACCGGGCACGGGAACACTGAAGCTTTCTTT. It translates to CASKTGHGNTEAFF. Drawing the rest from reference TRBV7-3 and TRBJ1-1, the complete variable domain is GAGVSQTPSNKVTEKGKYVELRCDPISGHTALYWYRQSLGQGPEFLIYFQGTGAADDSGLPNDRFFAVRPEGSVSTLKIQRTERGDSAVYLCASKTGHGNTEAFFGQGTRLTVV.

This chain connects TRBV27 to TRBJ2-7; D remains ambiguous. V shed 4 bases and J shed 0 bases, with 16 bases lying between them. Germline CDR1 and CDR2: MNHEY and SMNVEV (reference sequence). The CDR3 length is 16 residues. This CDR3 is CASSSRPEQSSYEQYF. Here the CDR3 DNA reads TGTGCCAGCAGTTCCCGCCCAGAGCAGAGCTCCTACGAGCAGTACTTC.

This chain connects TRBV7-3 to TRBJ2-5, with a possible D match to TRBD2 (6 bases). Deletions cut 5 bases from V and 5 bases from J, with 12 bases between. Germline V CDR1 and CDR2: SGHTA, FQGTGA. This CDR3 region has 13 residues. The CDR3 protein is CASSREAMETQYF. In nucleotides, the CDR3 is TGTGCCAGCAGCAGGGAGGCAATGGAGACCCAGTACTTC.